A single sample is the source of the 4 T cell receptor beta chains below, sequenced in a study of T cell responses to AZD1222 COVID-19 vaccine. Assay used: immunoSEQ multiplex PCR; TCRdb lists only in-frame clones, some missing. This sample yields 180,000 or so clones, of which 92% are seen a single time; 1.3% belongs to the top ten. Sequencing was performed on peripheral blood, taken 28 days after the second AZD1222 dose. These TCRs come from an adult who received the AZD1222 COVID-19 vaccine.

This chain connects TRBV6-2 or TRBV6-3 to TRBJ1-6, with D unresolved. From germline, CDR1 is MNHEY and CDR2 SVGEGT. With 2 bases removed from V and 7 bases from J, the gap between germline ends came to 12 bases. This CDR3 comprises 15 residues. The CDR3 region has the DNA TGTGCCAGCAGTTACGGGGAAGCCACGAATTCACCCCTCCACTTT. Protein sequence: CASSYGEATNSPLHF.

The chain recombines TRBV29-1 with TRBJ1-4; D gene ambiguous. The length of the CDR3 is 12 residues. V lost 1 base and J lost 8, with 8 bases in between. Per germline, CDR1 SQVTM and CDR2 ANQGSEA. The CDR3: CSVEVVGEKLFF. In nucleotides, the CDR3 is TGCAGCGTTGAAGTTGTGGGGGAAAAACTGTTTTTT. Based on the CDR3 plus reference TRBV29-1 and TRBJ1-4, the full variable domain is SAVISQKPSRDICQRGTSLTIQCQVDSQVTMMFWYRQQPGQSLTLIATANQGSEATYESGFVIDKFPISRPNLTFSTLTVSNMSPEDSSIYLCSVEVVGEKLFFGSGTQLSVL.

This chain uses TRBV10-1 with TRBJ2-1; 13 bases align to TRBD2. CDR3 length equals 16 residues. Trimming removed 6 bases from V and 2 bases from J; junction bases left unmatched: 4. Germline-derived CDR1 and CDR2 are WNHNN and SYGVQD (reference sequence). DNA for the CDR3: TGCGCCAGCAGGGGGACTAGCGGGATTCCCTACAATGAGCAGTTCTTC. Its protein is CASRGTSGIPYNEQFF.

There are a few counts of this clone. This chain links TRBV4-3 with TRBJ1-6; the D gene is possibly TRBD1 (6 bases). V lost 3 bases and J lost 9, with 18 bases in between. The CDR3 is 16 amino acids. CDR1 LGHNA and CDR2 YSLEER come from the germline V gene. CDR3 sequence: CASSQSSRGSGSPLHF. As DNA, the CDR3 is TGCGCCAGCAGCCAGTCCTCCAGGGGATCTGGTTCACCCCTCCACTTT.